The source of this TCR beta chain is a study of beta chain features in type 1 diabetes. Study-level background: Patients did not differ from healthy donors in age, gender or cell yield. Study results and limitations: Patients with Type 1 diabetes showed moderately but significantly shorter TCRB CDR3s in all four CD4+ subsets. VDJ junctions from patients with type 1 diabetes contained fewer insertions and more deletions. In patients and controls equally, PCR might favor templates that are shorter.

Comments on this clone: The antigen is unknown.

Every isolated RNA sample was fully reverse transcribed, so sequencing captured expressed TCRB transcripts. This table comes from immunoSEQ multiplex PCR, and its TCRdb copy is limited to in-frame clones, with some not included. The sample includes a few hundred thousand clones, 25% to 35% of them seen just once. This CDR3 spans 16 amino acids. Looked up from germline, CDR1 is SGHTA and CDR2 is FQGNSA. Trimming cost V 4 bases and J 5 bases, with 18 bases left between them. V and J are TRBV7-2 and TRBJ2-1, with a weak D call TRBD2 (5 bases). Sequencing was performed on naive CD4+ T cells from blood. The TCR was taken from a man younger than 35 in good health. The CDR3 here is CASSSEGSRGHNEQFF. CDR3 in DNA: TGTGCCAGCAGCTCCGAAGGGTCGAGAGGGCACAATGAGCAGTTCTTC. The full variable domain, in which reference TRBV7-2 and TRBJ2-1 provide the parts outside the CDR3, is GAGVSQSPSNKVTEKGKDVELRCDPISGHTALYWYRQSLGQGLEFLIYFQGNSAPDKSGLPSDRFSAERTGGSVSTLTIQRTQQEDSAVYLCASSSEGSRGHNEQFFGPGTRLTVL.